What follows describes a single TCR beta chain. Donors included only healthy HIV-negative adults lacking recent acute infections or vaccinations. Every one of the donors was a Caucasian adult that lived in Nashville, Tennessee. The germline CDR1 and CDR2 sequences are SNHLY and FYNNEI. The CDR3 totals 17 residues. J gave up 12 bases and V 1 base, and 15 bases lay outside the gene matches. The record originates from a study of shared clonotypes between healthy human individuals. Assay used: immunoSEQ multiplex PCR; TCRdb lists only in-frame clones, some missing. The sample holds some 1.1 million clones; about 80% are singletons and the top ten take approximately 0.9%.

The receptor was derived from a man younger than 35 in good health. Some clones in this sample may be carry-over from other donors' samples. The sequenced sample was memory CD4+ T cells from PBMCs. The subset: CD45RA-negative fraction. This chain uses TRBV2 with TRBJ2-1, with 10 nucleotides matching TRBD2. CDR3 protein: CASSEVASGSPQGVQFF. The CDR3 DNA sequence: TGTGCCAGCAGTGAAGTGGCTAGCGGGAGTCCGCAGGGTGTGCAGTTCTTC.